A selection of T cell receptor beta chains follows, all from one sample in a study of T cells in Graves' hyperthyroidism and ophthalmopathy. TCRdb reanalysed the multiplex PCR reads using MiXCR and keeps one entry per CDR3 protein. The table shows approximately 740,000 distinct CDR3 sequences, with roughly 15% occurring only once. Sequences were obtained from blood. Every receptor here comes from a woman aged 18-35 years with Graves' hyperthyroidism. The CDR3 runs from the conserved cysteine through the conserved F or W. The order of the fields is CDR3 length, D gene, clone size, J gene, V gene, CDR3 DNA, CDR3 protein. The D gene is left open where the match is weak. Size values are once, few and many counts, or a class for expanded clones, and some rows have none.

14 NA NA TRBJ2-1 TRBV10-2 TGCGCCAGCAGTGGTTATCAGGGGAGGAATGAGCAGTTCTTC CASSGYQGRNEQFF
16 NA NA TRBJ2-7 TRBV27 TGTGCCAGCAGGCCCTCCCCGGGGGTGGGAACCCACGAGCAGTACTTC CASRPSPGVGTHEQYF
14 NA few TRBJ1-6 TRBV5-6 TGTGCCAGCAGCTACCCCGACTCTCTTTCACCCCTCCACTTT CASSYPDSLSPLHF
12 NA many TRBJ1-6 TRBV6-1 TGTGCCTCCAGACAGGCGGGTTCACCCCTCCACTTT CASRQAGSPLHF
12 NA many TRBJ2-7 TRBV7-2 TGTGCCAGCAGCTATCAGGGATCCGAGCAGTACTTC CASSYQGSEQYF
13 NA NA TRBJ2-7 TRBV15 TGTGCCACCAGCAGAGATCGCCCGGCCGAGCAGTACTTC CATSRDRPAEQYF
15 NA few TRBJ2-7 TRBV20-1 TGCAGTGCTTTGGAAGGGGGTCCCCATCCTCACGAGCAGTACTTC CSALEGGPHPHEQYF
14 NA many TRBJ2-7 TRBV11-1 TGTGCCAGCAGCCACATGGGTCAAAGGAGCGAGCAGTACTTC CASSHMGQRSEQYF
16 NA NA TRBJ2-7 TRBV24-1 TGTGCCACCAGTGAGGGAACAGGGAGACTAGCCAATGAGCAGTACTTC CATSEGTGRLANEQYF
15 NA few TRBJ2-5 TRBV9 TGTGCCAGCAGCGTAGGCCCAGGTTGGCAAGAGACCCAGTACTTC CASSVGPGWQETQYF
14 NA NA TRBJ1-1 TRBV5-6 TGTGCCAGCAGCTTTGACCCCATGAACACTGAAGCTTTCTTT CASSFDPMNTEAFF
16 TRBD2 few TRBJ2-1 TRBV5-1 TGCGCCAGCAGCTGGGGACTAGCGGGGATCTACAATGAGCAGTTCTTC CASSWGLAGIYNEQFF
14 TRBD1 many TRBJ1-2 TRBV24-1 TGTGCCACCAGTGACCGGGACAGATACTATGGCTACACCTTC CATSDRDRYYGYTF
14 NA many TRBJ2-5 TRBV20-1 TGCAGTGCCTTTAAAGTAGGGGGTGGAGAGACCCAGTACTTC CSAFKVGGGETQYF